Listed here are 29 T cell receptor beta chains from one sample, sequenced in a study of identical twins (dated by TCRdb to the mid-2010s). Receptor amplification or capture employed 5' RACE. TCRdb lists the instrument as Illumina HiSeq 2000. TCRdb reanalyzed the raw reads on its own, using fastp at Q25 for trimming and MiXCR for clone calling, and kept in-frame beta chains. Merged by CDR3 protein, the rows form single entries marked with the most common genes and DNA. The table for this sample lists 1.5 million or so distinct CDR3 sequences; under 35% of them were counted only once. The ten largest clones capture about 0.25% of the sample. Source material: cord blood. The receptor source for this set is a newborn girl in good health.

The chain combines TRBV20-1 with TRBJ2-3; D perhaps matches TRBD1 (6 bases). V was shortened by 5 bases and J by 4 bases, with 10 bases between the two germline ends. The CDR3 is 12 amino acids. Germline CDR1 and CDR2: DFQATT and SNEGSKA (reference sequence). The CDR3: CSAPRTADTQYF. CDR3 bases: TGCAGTGCTCCACGGACAGCAGATACGCAGTATTTT.

V and J are TRBV7-9 and TRBJ2-4; no clear D gene. TRBJ2-5 matches the DNA end more closely, so the J call is doubtful. Looked up from germline, CDR1 is SEHNR and CDR2 is FQNEAQ (reference sequence). The CDR3 is 14 residues long. The CDR3 reads CASSIDLGKETQYF. Here the CDR3 DNA reads TGTGCCAGCAGCATAGACCTGGGGAAAGAGACCCAGTACTTC.

The chain employs TRBV5-6 and TRBJ2-7, with 9 bases fitting TRBD2. After removal of 3 bases from V and 2 bases from J, the junction contained 15 bases not matched to a gene. Germline V gene data show CDR1 as SGHDT and CDR2 as YYEEEE. The CDR3 runs to 18 residues. CDR3 sequence reads: CASSWGTLAGELPYEQYF. In DNA, the CDR3 is TGTGCCAGCAGCTGGGGGACCTTAGCGGGAGAACTACCCTACGAGCAGTACTTC.

The chain recombines TRBV12-3 or TRBV12-4 with TRBJ2-7, with 8 bases matching TRBD1. The J call is in doubt because the DNA end fits TRBJ2-5 better. This CDR3 comprises 12 residues. The CDR3 is CASRDREGTQYF. The CDR3 bases are TGTGCCAGCAGGGACAGGGAAGGGACCCAGTACTTC.

This clonotype has a single count. The chain recombines TRBV25-1 with TRBJ2-1; the D call may be TRBD1 or TRBD2 (6 bases each). Germline values: CDR1 MGHDK, CDR2 SYGVNS. V was cut by 3 bases and J by 10 bases, with 19 bases left in between. This CDR3 has 15 amino acids. The CDR3 loop is CASSDPGGDSYEQFF. The CDR3 region has the DNA TGTGCCAGCAGTGATCCCGGGGGCGACTCCTACGAGCAGTTCTTC. The entire variable domain, with the rest obtained from reference TRBV25-1 and TRBJ2-1, is as follows: EADIYQTPRYLVIGTGKKITLECSQTMGHDKMYWYQQDPGMELHLIHYSYGVNSTEKGDLSSESTVSRIRTEHFPLTLESARPSHTSQYLCASSDPGGDSYEQFFGPGTRLTVL.

The chain links TRBV18 to TRBJ1-1, with a weak D call TRBD1 (6 bases). Trimming removed 0 bases from V and 0 bases from J, with 11 bases in between. The CDR3 spans 16 residues. The germline V gene encodes CDR1 KGHSH and CDR2 LQKENI. The CDR3 is CASSPPRTAMNTEAFF. CDR3 nucleotide sequence: TGTGCCAGCTCACCACCGAGGACAGCCATGAACACTGAAGCTTTCTTT.

This clonotype was seen a few times. V and J are TRBV12-3 or TRBV12-4 and TRBJ2-5; the D gene is possibly TRBD2 (5 bases). CDR3 length: 17 amino acids. Trimming removed 3 bases from V and 4 bases from J, with 21 bases in between. The CDR3 reads CASSFKSRGSSGETQYF. For the CDR3, the DNA is TGTGCCAGCAGTTTCAAATCAAGAGGGAGTAGTGGAGAGACCCAGTACTTC.

The chain combines TRBV28 with TRBJ2-7, with TRBD2 as a possible D gene (6 bases). Germline V lookup: CDR1 MDHEN, CDR2 SYDVKM. This CDR3 is built from 10 residues. The CDR3 DNA reads as TGTGCGGCGGCGGGATTCGAGCAGTACTTC. As protein: CAAAGFEQYF. The variable domain in full, completed from reference TRBV28 and TRBJ2-7, reads DVKVTQSSRYLVKRTGEKVFLECVQDMDHENMFWYRQDPGLGLRLIYFSYDVKMKEKGDIPEGYSVSREKKERFSLILESASTNQTSMYLCAAAGFEQYFGPGTRLTVT.

This clonotype was seen only a few times. The J gene is TRBJ2-5, the V gene TRBV28; 7 bases fit TRBD2. The CDR3 runs 14 residues. Germline CDR1 and CDR2: MDHEN and SYDVKM. With V trimmed by 7 bases and J by 3 bases, 8 bases remained unmatched. This CDR3 is CASISGGGKETQYF. The CDR3 coding sequence is TGTGCCAGCATCTCGGGAGGTGGGAAAGAGACCCAGTACTTC.

V gene TRBV11-2 combines with J gene TRBJ2-1; 8 bases are a match to TRBD2. This CDR3 is 15 amino acids long. The germline V gene encodes CDR1 SGHAT and CDR2 FQNNGV. The ends lost 5 bases at V and 8 bases at J; junction bases unmatched: 11. CDR3 sequence reads: CASSALAGRGYEQFF. CDR3 DNA: TGTGCCAGCAGCGCCTTAGCGGGGAGGGGCTATGAGCAGTTCTTC.

The genes are TRBV2 and TRBJ2-3; TRBD2 aligns across 8 bases. This CDR3 contains 16 residues. Germline CDR1 SNHLY, CDR2 FYNNEI. V lost 3 bases to trimming and J lost 2 bases; unmatched junction nucleotides: 7. This CDR3 reads CASSDKAGGVTDTQYF. The CDR3 bases are TGTGCCAGCAGTGACAAGGCGGGAGGAGTCACAGATACGCAGTATTTT.

Here the CDR3 reads CASSDKGQVAKSSYNEQYF. CDR3 nucleotides: TGTGCCAGCAGTGATAAGGGACAGGTTGCTAAAAGCTCCTACAATGAGCAGTACTTC. V and J are TRBV25-1 and TRBJ2-1, with TRBD1 identical over 8 bases. The closer fit of TRBJ2-7 to the DNA end suggests the J call may be wrong. The CDR3 extends over 19 amino acids. Looked up from germline, CDR1 is MGHDK and CDR2 is SYGVNS.

The chain links TRBV13 to TRBJ1-1; no reliable D call. The CDR3 is 14 residues long. Germline V lookup: CDR1 PRHDT, CDR2 FYEKMQ (reference sequence). V lost 5 bases to trimming and J lost 4 bases, with 14 bases between them. In DNA form, the CDR3 reads TGTGCCAGCAGCCCCGCGGGGAATCCCACTGAAGCTTTCTTT. Its translation is CASSPAGNPTEAFF.

The gene calls are TRBV12-3 or TRBV12-4 and TRBJ2-5; perhaps D is TRBD1 or TRBD2 (5 bases each). There are 13 residues in the CDR3. The V end was cut by 5 bases, the J end by 11 bases, with 18 bases between. CDR3 nucleotides: TGTGCCAGCAGTCCGGGACCAGGGAATGAGCAGTACTTC. This translates into CASSPGPGNEQYF.

This chain joins TRBV20-1 and TRBJ1-2; D ambiguous. CDR1 is DFQATT and CDR2 is SNEGSKA in the germline V gene (reference sequence). This CDR3 contains 13 residues. V was pared by 2 bases and J by 4 bases, with 11 bases between. CDR3 protein: CSARPSTGYGYTF. CDR3 DNA sequence: TGCAGTGCTAGACCGTCGACGGGCTATGGCTACACCTTC.

The V and J genes are TRBV3-1 and TRBJ1-1; no firm D call. V lost 2 bases and J 4 bases, leaving 8 bases between the germline ends. In germline, CDR1 is LGHDT, CDR2 YNNKEL (reference sequence). The CDR3 runs to 13 residues. The CDR3 reads CASSQREGTEAFF. As DNA, the CDR3 is TGTGCCAGCAGCCAACGGGAGGGCACTGAAGCTTTCTTT.

This clonotype came up a few times. The CDR3 region is CASGPLQGAYTEAFF. DNA for the CDR3: TGTGCCAGCGGACCCCTACAGGGGGCGTACACTGAAGCTTTCTTT. This chain uses TRBV12-3 or TRBV12-4 with TRBJ1-1, with 9 bases aligning to TRBD1. The CDR3 is 15 amino acids. V shed 8 bases, J shed 3 bases, and the junction held 10 bases outside the gene matches.

This clonotype was observed a handful of times. The V gene is TRBV3-1, the J gene TRBJ2-7; D remains ambiguous. V was clipped by 3 bases and J by 7 bases, with 16 bases between them. The CDR3 extends over 14 amino acids. The V gene's germline CDR1 is LGHDT and CDR2 YNNKEL (reference sequence). The DNA of the CDR3 is TGTGCCAGCAGCCATTTAGGACGGTACAATGAGCAGTACTTC. Translating gives CASSHLGRYNEQYF.

In the case of this clonotype: Possible read error: a much larger clone is one base away. The rearrangement links TRBV12-5 to TRBJ1-2; the D is unclear. The CDR3 spans 15 residues. Germline V lookup: CDR1 LGHNT, CDR2 FRNRAP. The V end was cut by 0 bases, the J end by 6 bases, with 14 bases between. The CDR3, as DNA: TGTGCTAGTGGTTTGGTAGACGGAGGACCGCATGGCTACACCTTC. It translates to CASGLVDGGPHGYTF. Full variable domain (missing parts from reference TRBV12-5 and TRBJ1-2): DARVTQTPRHKVTEMGQEVTMRCQPILGHNTVFWYRQTMMQGLELLAYFRNRAPLDDSGMPKDRFSAEMPDATLATLKIQPSEPRDSAVYFCASGLVDGGPHGYTFGSGTRLTVV.

The chain has TRBV20-1 and TRBJ2-1; the match to TRBD2 covers 7 bases. The CDR3 contains 14 residues. The ends lost 6 bases at V and 2 bases at J; junction bases unmatched: 7. Looked up from germline, CDR1 is DFQATT and CDR2 is SNEGSKA (reference sequence). CDR3 nucleotides: TGCAGTGCCACCGCGGGAGTACCCTACAATGAGCAGTTCTTC. Amino acid sequence: CSATAGVPYNEQFF.

The chain is built from TRBV12-3 or TRBV12-4 and TRBJ2-1, with D possibly being TRBD2 (6 bases). V was trimmed by 3 bases and J by 6 bases, leaving 12 bases between them. The CDR3 consists of 14 residues. As DNA, the CDR3 is TGTGCCAGCAGTTTCCCGACTAGGCTCAATGAGCAGTTCTTC. The encoded protein is CASSFPTRLNEQFF.

This clonotype appeared a few times. The CDR3 region has the DNA TGCGCCAGCAGCTTGAGGGGATATGGACAGGGGGCCGATGAGCAGTTCTTC. Translated, it gives CASSLRGYGQGADEQFF. The chain couples TRBV5-1 to TRBJ2-1; TRBD1 matches 11 bases. The CDR3 is made up of 17 amino acids. Germline CDR1 and CDR2: SGHRS and YFSETQ. Germline trimming cut 1 base from V and 8 bases from J; bases unmatched to any gene: 11.

This clonotype came up a few times. One end of the junction is discordant with germline, which a read error may explain. This chain connects TRBV5-4 to TRBJ1-2, with a possible D match to TRBD1 (6 bases). The germline CDR1 and CDR2 sequences are SGHNT and YYREEE (reference sequence). This CDR3 comprises 13 residues. CDR3 sequence (DNA): TGTGCCAGCAGATTGGGGGCCCCCTATGGCTACACCTTC. As protein: CASRLGAPYGYTF.

This clonotype was recorded a few times. This chain uses TRBV5-1 with TRBJ2-1; the match to TRBD1 covers 9 bases. Germline V gives CDR1 SGHRS, CDR2 YFSETQ. The CDR3 is made up of 15 amino acids. The trim removed 1 base at V and 6 bases at J, leaving 5 bases unmatched. CDR3 region: CASSLTVTGGNEQFF. CDR3 DNA: TGCGCCAGCAGCTTGACCGTGACAGGGGGCAATGAGCAGTTCTTC.

In its sample, this clonotype was seen many times. The chain recombines TRBV11-1 with TRBJ2-7; the D is unclear. Trimming shortened V by 5 bases and J by 2 bases, and 10 bases separated the two germline ends. The CDR3 runs 13 residues. The germline gives CDR1 SGHAT, CDR2 FQDESV (reference sequence). For the CDR3, the DNA is TGTGCCAGCAGCCTCAACCCTACCTACGAGCAGTACTTC. Amino acid sequence: CASSLNPTYEQYF.

The chain is built from TRBV24-1 and TRBJ2-1; the D is unclear. The J call is in doubt because the DNA end fits TRBJ2-7 better. CDR1 and CDR2 (germline): KGHDR, SFDVKD. CDR3 length: 14 amino acids. The CDR3 region is CATSDSTAYNEQYF. CDR3 sequence (DNA): TGTGCCACCAGTGATTCCACAGCTTACAATGAGCAGTACTTC.

This clonotype was detected a few times. This chain links TRBV27 with TRBJ1-1, with D uncertain. CDR1 and CDR2 (germline): MNHEY, SMNVEV (reference sequence). This CDR3 has 18 amino acids. The V end lost 4 bases, the J end lost 1 base, and 22 bases lay between the germline ends. The CDR3: CASSSHGLGGRENTEAFF. The CDR3 nucleotides are TGTGCCAGCAGTTCCCACGGGCTCGGTGGGAGGGAGAACACTGAAGCTTTCTTT.

Here the CDR3 reads CASSFSLGPLAVPPETQYF. CDR3 coding DNA: TGCGCCAGCAGCTTTTCTCTTGGCCCACTAGCGGTTCCCCCCGAGACCCAGTACTTC. This rearrangement joins TRBV5-1 to TRBJ2-5; 8 bases match TRBD2. The trim removed 2 bases at V and 5 bases at J, leaving 20 bases unmatched. The CDR3 is 19 residues long. Germline CDR1 is SGHRS and CDR2 is YFSETQ.

V usage is TRBV20-1 and J usage is TRBJ2-1; D unclear. CDR1 is DFQATT and CDR2 is SNEGSKA in the germline V gene (reference sequence). The V end was cut by 2 bases, the J end by 10 bases, with 3 bases between. CDR3 size: 9 residues. The CDR3 coding sequence is TGCAGTGCTAGACGGGAGCAGTTCTTC. The encoded protein is CSARREQFF.